The 22 T cell receptor beta chains below were found in one sample sequenced in a study of cytomegalovirus exposure and HLA in healthy donors. With 60 Vbeta and 13 Jbeta primers, the PCR was carried out. Data came from immunoSEQ multiplex PCR; TCRdb stores just in-frame clones and leaves some out. The sample holds about 200,000 clones; around 79% are singletons and the top ten take more than 0.35%. Specimen: PBMCs. The receptors shown here come from a male donor in good health and CMV-seropositive.

This clone was seen once. The genes are TRBV4-3 and TRBJ2-1; the match to TRBD2 covers 15 bases. This CDR3 region has 19 residues. In germline, CDR1 is LGHNA, CDR2 YSLEER. Losses at the gene ends were 1 base for V and 0 bases for J; bases not matched to a gene: 4. The CDR3 bases are TGCGCCAGCAGCCAAGGGGGACTAGCGGGAGGTAGCTCCTACAATGAGCAGTTCTTC. Encoded protein: CASSQGGLAGGSSYNEQFF.

CDR3 nucleotides: TGTGCCAGCAGTGGTGAGGGAGTCTATGGCTACACCTTC. It is translated as CASSGEGVYGYTF. The rearrangement joins TRBV6-1 to TRBJ1-2; D ambiguous. The V and J ends lost 4 bases and 4 bases respectively, with 10 bases between them. The CDR3 totals 13 residues. Germline V CDR1 and CDR2: MNHNS, SASEGT.

This clone was counted once. This chain links TRBV5-6 with TRBJ1-6; unclear D gene. The CDR3 is 13 residues long. With 1 base removed from V and 8 bases from J, the gap between germline ends came to 7 bases. CDR1 and CDR2 (germline): SGHDT, YYEEEE. CDR3 sequence: CASSLYLDSPLHF. In DNA form, the CDR3 reads TGTGCCAGCAGCTTGTACTTAGATTCACCCCTCCACTTT.

This sequence joins TRBV4-3 and TRBJ2-5; D not certain. Deletions cut 0 bases from V and 4 bases from J, with 12 bases between. Germline V gene lookup returns CDR1 LGHNA and CDR2 YSLEER. The CDR3 runs 15 residues. The CDR3, as DNA: TGCGCCAGCAGCCAAGATACTGCCCCACGAGAGACCCAGTACTTC. Its protein product is CASSQDTAPRETQYF.

CDR3 nucleotides: TGTGCCAGTAGAACAGGGGGGCTTGGGGCTCGGGAGCTGTTTTTT. Translated: CASRTGGLGARELFF. The rearrangement joins TRBV19 to TRBJ2-2, with TRBD1 matching 8 bases. The germline CDR1 and CDR2 sequences are LNHDA and SQIVND (reference sequence). This CDR3 has 15 amino acids. With 6 bases clipped from V and 9 bases from J, the junction kept 12 bases outside the gene matches.

The rearrangement joins TRBV19 to TRBJ1-3; D is ambiguous. The germline V gene encodes CDR1 LNHDA and CDR2 SQIVND (reference sequence). The CDR3 sequence is 16 residues long. V lost 6 bases, J lost 0 bases, and 15 bases lay in between. CDR3 in amino acids: CASSLTGLSSGNTIYF. CDR3 in DNA: TGTGCCAGTAGCCTCACCGGGTTAAGCTCTGGAAACACCATATATTTT.

The chain employs TRBV5-1 and TRBJ2-1; weak D call: TRBD1 (7 bases). The CDR3 covers 15 residues. Germline lookup yields CDR1 SGHRS and CDR2 YFSETQ. Trimming pared 7 bases from V and 0 bases from J, leaving 14 bases between. For the CDR3, the DNA is TGCGCCAGCGGACAGGAGGGACGCTCCTACAATGAGCAGTTCTTC. It yields the protein CASGQEGRSYNEQFF. Together with reference TRBV5-1 and TRBJ2-1, the CDR3 gives the full variable domain: KAGVTQTPRYLIKTRGQQVTLSCSPISGHRSVSWYQQTPGQGLQFLFEYFSETQRNKGNFPGRFSGRQFSNSRSEMNVSTLELGDSALYLCASGQEGRSYNEQFFGPGTRLTVL.

The chain has TRBV19 and TRBJ2-7; D unclear. In germline, CDR1 is LNHDA, CDR2 SQIVND (reference sequence). CDR3 length: 15 amino acids. V shed 3 bases and J shed 5 bases, with 17 bases lying between them. The CDR3 spells CASSITGWSVDEQYF. CDR3 bases: TGTGCCAGTAGTATTACGGGTTGGAGCGTAGACGAGCAGTACTTC.

The chain recombines TRBV21-1 with TRBJ2-7; TRBD1, the D gene given by the table, was not confirmed from the DNA. TRBV21-1 is listed as a pseudogene. The CDR3 contains 15 residues. The CDR3 DNA is TGTGCCAGAGGTCTCCGGGACAGTGCTATCTACGAGCAGTACTTC. It codes for CARGLRDSAIYEQYF.

This clone was observed once. The chain links TRBV5-1 to TRBJ2-7, with TRBD1 matching over 7 bases. This CDR3 is 15 amino acids long. V shed 4 bases, J shed 0 bases, and the junction held 7 bases outside the gene matches. The germline V gene has CDR1 SGHRS and CDR2 YFSETQ. CDR3 in amino acids: CASSPDRQSSYEQYF. CDR3 in DNA: TGCGCCAGCAGCCCGGACAGGCAGAGCTCCTACGAGCAGTACTTC.

The chain uses TRBV6-5 and TRBJ1-3, with 7 nucleotides matching TRBD1. Trimming took 2 bases from V and 6 from J; bases not matched to a gene: 7. CDR1 is MNHEY, CDR2 SVGAGI, per germline. The CDR3 loop spans 15 amino acids. CDR3 nucleotide sequence: TGTGCCAGCAGTTACCAAAGGACAGGAGCAAACACCATATATTTT. It codes for CASSYQRTGANTIYF.

The J gene is TRBJ1-5, the V gene TRBV7-8; perhaps TRBD1 as D (6 bases). Looked up from germline, CDR1 is SGHVS and CDR2 is FQNEAQ. The germline V and J ends were trimmed by 1 base and 7 bases, with 17 bases remaining between them. The CDR3 length is 16 residues. CDR3 region: CASSLDPRGGWQPQHF. The CDR3 DNA sequence: TGTGCCAGCAGCTTAGACCCAAGGGGGGGGTGGCAGCCCCAGCATTTT.

The CDR3 bases are TGTGCCAGCAGCTCCCCGGGACACCACTCTGGGGCCAACGTCCTGACTTTC. It is translated as CASSSPGHHSGANVLTF. The rearrangement joins TRBV7-8 to TRBJ2-6; D perhaps matches TRBD1 (6 bases). Per the germline V gene, CDR1 is SGHVS and CDR2 is FQNEAQ. V lost 4 bases to trimming and J lost 0 bases, with 13 bases between them. CDR3 size: 17 residues. Based on the CDR3 plus reference TRBV7-8 and TRBJ2-6, the full variable domain is GAGVSQSPRYKVAKRGQDVALRCDPISGHVSLFWYQQALGQGPEFLTYFQNEAQLDKSGLPSDRFFAERPEGSVSTLKIQRTQQEDSAVYLCASSSPGHHSGANVLTFGAGSRLTVL.

The genes are TRBV4-1 and TRBJ2-2; 7 bases are a match to TRBD2. CDR1 and CDR2 (germline): MGHRA, YSYEKL. This CDR3 has 17 residues. V lost 1 base to trimming and J lost 2 bases; unmatched junction nucleotides: 7. The CDR3: CASSQAPLAANTGELFF. For the CDR3, the DNA is TGCGCCAGCAGCCAAGCCCCCCTAGCGGCTAACACCGGGGAGCTGTTTTTT.

There are a few counts of this clone. The rearrangement uses TRBV5-5 and TRBJ1-1, with D tentatively TRBD1 (5 bases). CDR3 length equals 15 residues. Germline-derived CDR1 and CDR2 are SGHKS and YYEKEE (reference sequence). V shed 4 bases and J shed 3 bases, with 16 bases lying between them. CDR3 bases: TGTGCCAGCAGCGTAGACCCTCAACAGGACACTGAAGCTTTCTTT. It translates to CASSVDPQQDTEAFF.

The chain links TRBV7-3 to TRBJ2-7; D is perhaps TRBD1 (5 bases). The germline gives CDR1 SGHTA, CDR2 FQGTGA. The CDR3 is 14 amino acids. The ends were cut back, 5 bases at V and 3 bases at J, with 14 bases in the middle. In nucleotides, the CDR3 is TGTGCCAGCAGCCCTAGGACAAGAGACTACGAGCAGTACTTC. It codes for CASSPRTRDYEQYF.

The chain couples TRBV28 to TRBJ1-2; 7 bases align to TRBD1. Germline V gene data show CDR1 as MDHEN and CDR2 as SYDVKM. The J segment lost 3 bases and the V segment lost 5 bases, leaving 9 bases of the junction unmatched. This CDR3 comprises 15 residues. The CDR3 reads CASSLPGQRDYGYTF. The CDR3 DNA reads TGTGCCAGCAGTCTCCCGGGACAGCGCGACTATGGCTACACCTTC.

The chain links TRBV5-1 to TRBJ2-7, with TRBD1 matching over 12 bases. V lost 4 bases and J lost 2; bases outside the gene matches: 13. This CDR3 contains 18 residues. The germline CDR1 and CDR2 sequences are SGHRS and YFSETQ. CDR3 loop: CASSHVPGQGAGAYEQYF. The CDR3 DNA reads TGCGCCAGCAGCCACGTCCCGGGACAGGGGGCGGGAGCCTACGAGCAGTACTTC.

The rearrangement links TRBV7-2 to TRBJ1-2; TRBD1 matches 7 bases. Germline CDR1 and CDR2: SGHTA and FQGNSA. The CDR3 runs 19 residues. J lost 4 bases, V lost 3 bases, and 20 bases had no gene match. The CDR3 spells CASSFVRLDREGRPYGYTF. The CDR3 DNA is TGTGCCAGCAGCTTTGTAAGGCTAGACAGGGAAGGTCGGCCCTATGGCTACACCTTC.

This rearrangement joins TRBV27 to TRBJ2-1; TRBD2 might be the D (5 bases). From germline, CDR1 is MNHEY and CDR2 SMNVEV (reference sequence). Trimming stripped 5 bases from V and 3 bases from J, with 14 bases between. CDR3 length: 15 amino acids. The CDR3 nucleotides are TGTGCCAGCAGTCCCATAGTGGGAGACTACAATGAGCAGTTCTTC. Amino acids: CASSPIVGDYNEQFF.

This rearrangement joins TRBV9 to TRBJ2-1; possibly TRBD2 for D (5 bases). Trimming left V 1 base short and J 3 bases short, with 11 bases between. CDR1 is SGDLS and CDR2 is YYNGEE in the germline V gene. The CDR3 consists of 15 residues. The CDR3 protein is CASSVREGGYNEQFF. Written as DNA, the CDR3 is TGTGCCAGCAGCGTACGAGAGGGCGGCTACAATGAGCAGTTCTTC. Drawing the rest from reference TRBV9 and TRBJ2-1, the complete variable domain is DSGVTQTPKHLITATGQRVTLRCSPRSGDLSVYWYQQSLDQGLQFLIQYYNGEERAKGNILERFSAQQFPDLHSELNLSSLELGDSALYFCASSVREGGYNEQFFGPGTRLTVL.

This chain connects TRBV7-2 to TRBJ2-7, with 7 bases that match TRBD2. The germline V gene encodes CDR1 SGHTA and CDR2 FQGNSA. This CDR3 has 15 residues. V was pared by 5 bases and J by 0 bases, with 7 bases of the junction left unmatched. In DNA, the CDR3 is TGTGCCAGCAGCCCTACTGGCGGGAGCTCCTACGAGCAGTACTTC. Translation: CASSPTGGSSYEQYF.